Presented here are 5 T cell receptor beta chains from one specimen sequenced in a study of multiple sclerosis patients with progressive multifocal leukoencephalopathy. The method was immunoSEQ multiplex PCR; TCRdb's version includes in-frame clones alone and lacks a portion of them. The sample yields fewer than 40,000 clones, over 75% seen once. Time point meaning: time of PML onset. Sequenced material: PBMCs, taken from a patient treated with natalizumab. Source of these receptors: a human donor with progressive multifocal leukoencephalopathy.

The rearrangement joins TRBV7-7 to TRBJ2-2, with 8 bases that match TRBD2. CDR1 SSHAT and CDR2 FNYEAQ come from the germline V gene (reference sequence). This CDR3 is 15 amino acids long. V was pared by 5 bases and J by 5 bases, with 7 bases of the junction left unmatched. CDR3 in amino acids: CASSQGLAWTGELFF. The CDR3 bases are TGTGCCAGCAGCCAAGGACTAGCTTGGACCGGGGAGCTGTTTTTT. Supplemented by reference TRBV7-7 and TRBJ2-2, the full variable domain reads GAGVSQSPRYKVTKRGQDVTLRCDPISSHATLYWYQQALGQGPEFLTYFNYEAQPDKSGLPSDRFSAERPEGSISTLTIQRTEQRDSAMYRCASSQGLAWTGELFFGEGSRLTVL.

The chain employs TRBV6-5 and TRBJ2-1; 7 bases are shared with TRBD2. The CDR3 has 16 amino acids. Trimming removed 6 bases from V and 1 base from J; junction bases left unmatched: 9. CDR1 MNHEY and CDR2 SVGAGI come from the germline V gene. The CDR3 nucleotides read TGTGCCAGCAGCTACGGTGATAGCGGGTCCTACAATGAGCAGTTCTTC. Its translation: CASSYGDSGSYNEQFF.

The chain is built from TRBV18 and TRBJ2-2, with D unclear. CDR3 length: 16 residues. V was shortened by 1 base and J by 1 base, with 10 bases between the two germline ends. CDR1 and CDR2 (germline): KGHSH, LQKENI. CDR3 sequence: CASSPQTDRNTGELFF. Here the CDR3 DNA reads TGTGCCAGCTCACCACAGACGGACCGGAACACCGGGGAGCTGTTTTTT.

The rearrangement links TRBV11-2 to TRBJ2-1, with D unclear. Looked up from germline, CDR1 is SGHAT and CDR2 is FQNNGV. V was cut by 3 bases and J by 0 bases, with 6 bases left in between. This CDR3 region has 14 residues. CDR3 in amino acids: CASSLGSSYNEQFF. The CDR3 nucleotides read TGTGCCAGCAGCTTGGGTAGCTCCTACAATGAGCAGTTCTTC.

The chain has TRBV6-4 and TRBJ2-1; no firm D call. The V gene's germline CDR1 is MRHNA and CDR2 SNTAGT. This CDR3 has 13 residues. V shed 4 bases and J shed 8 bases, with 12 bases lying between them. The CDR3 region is CASSVTRKDEQFF. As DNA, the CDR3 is TGTGCCAGCAGTGTGACCCGGAAGGATGAGCAGTTCTTC.